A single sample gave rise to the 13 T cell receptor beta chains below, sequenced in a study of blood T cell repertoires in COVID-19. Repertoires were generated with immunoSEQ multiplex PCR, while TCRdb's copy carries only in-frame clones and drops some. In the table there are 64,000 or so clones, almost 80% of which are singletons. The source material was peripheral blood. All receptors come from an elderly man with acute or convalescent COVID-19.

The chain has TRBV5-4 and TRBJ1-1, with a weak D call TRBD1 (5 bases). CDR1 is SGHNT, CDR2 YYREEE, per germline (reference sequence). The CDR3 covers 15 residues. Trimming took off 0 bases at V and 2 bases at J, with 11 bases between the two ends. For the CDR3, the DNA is TGTGCCAGCAGCTTGGCGGCAGGGAAAAACACTGAAGCTTTCTTT. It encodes CASSLAAGKNTEAFF.

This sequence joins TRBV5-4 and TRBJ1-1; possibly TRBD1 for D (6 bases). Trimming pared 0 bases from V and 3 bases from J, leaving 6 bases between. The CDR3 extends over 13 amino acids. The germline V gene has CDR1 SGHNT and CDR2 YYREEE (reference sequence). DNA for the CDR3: TGTGCCAGCAGCTTGGCAGGGGACACTGAAGCTTTCTTT. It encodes CASSLAGDTEAFF.

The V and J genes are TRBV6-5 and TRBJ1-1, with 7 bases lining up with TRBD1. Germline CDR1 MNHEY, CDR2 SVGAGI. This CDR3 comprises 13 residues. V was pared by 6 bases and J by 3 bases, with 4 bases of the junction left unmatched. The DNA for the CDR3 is TGTGCCAGCAGCGGACAGGCCGACACTGAAGCTTTCTTT. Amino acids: CASSGQADTEAFF.

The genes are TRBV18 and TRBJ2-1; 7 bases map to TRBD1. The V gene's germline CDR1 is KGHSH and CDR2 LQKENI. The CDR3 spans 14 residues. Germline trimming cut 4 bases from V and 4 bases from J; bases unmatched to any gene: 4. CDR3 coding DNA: TGTGCCAGCTCACAAGGGGGCCTTTACAATGAGCAGTTCTTC. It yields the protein CASSQGGLYNEQFF.

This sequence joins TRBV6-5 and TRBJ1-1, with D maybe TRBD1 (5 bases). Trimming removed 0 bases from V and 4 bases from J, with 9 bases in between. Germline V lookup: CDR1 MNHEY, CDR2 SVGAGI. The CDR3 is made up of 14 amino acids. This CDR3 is CASSYSSGSTEAFF. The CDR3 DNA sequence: TGTGCCAGCAGTTACTCTTCAGGGTCCACTGAAGCTTTCTTT.

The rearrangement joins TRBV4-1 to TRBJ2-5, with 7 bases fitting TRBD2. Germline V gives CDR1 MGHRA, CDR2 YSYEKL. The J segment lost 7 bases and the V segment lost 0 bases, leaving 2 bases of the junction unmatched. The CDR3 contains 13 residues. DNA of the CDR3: TGCGCCAGCAGCCAAGATGGGGAGGGGACCCAGTACTTC. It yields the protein CASSQDGEGTQYF.

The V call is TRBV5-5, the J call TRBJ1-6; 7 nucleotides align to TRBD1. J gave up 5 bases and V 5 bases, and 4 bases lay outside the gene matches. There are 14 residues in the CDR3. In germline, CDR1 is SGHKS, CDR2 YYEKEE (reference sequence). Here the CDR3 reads CASSSGQNNSPLHF. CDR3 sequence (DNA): TGTGCCAGCAGTTCGGGACAGAATAATTCACCCCTCCACTTT.

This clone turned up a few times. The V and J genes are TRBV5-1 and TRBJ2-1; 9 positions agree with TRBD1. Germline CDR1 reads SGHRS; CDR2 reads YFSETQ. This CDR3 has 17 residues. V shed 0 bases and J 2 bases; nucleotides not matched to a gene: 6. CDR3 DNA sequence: TGCGCCAGCAGCTTGGATCTAGGACAGGGGCCCTACAATGAGCAGTTCTTC. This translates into CASSLDLGQGPYNEQFF.

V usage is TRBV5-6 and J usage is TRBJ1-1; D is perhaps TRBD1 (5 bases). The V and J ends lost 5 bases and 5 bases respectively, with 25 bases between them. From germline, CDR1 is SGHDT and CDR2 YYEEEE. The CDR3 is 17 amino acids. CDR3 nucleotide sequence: TGTGCCAGCAGTCCCGCCGCGGGGGGAGGAGGGCGGACTGAAGCTTTCTTT. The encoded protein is CASSPAAGGGGRTEAFF.

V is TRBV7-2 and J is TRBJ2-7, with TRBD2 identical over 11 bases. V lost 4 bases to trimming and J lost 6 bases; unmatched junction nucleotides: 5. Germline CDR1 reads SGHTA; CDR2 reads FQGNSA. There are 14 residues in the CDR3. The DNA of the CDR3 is TGTGCCAGCAGCTCCACTAGCGGGAGAATCGAGCAGTACTTC. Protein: CASSSTSGRIEQYF. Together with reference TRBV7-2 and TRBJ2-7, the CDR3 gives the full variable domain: GAGVSQSPSNKVTEKGKDVELRCDPISGHTALYWYRQSLGQGLEFLIYFQGNSAPDKSGLPSDRFSAERTGGSVSTLTIQRTQQEDSAVYLCASSSTSGRIEQYFGPGTRLTVT.

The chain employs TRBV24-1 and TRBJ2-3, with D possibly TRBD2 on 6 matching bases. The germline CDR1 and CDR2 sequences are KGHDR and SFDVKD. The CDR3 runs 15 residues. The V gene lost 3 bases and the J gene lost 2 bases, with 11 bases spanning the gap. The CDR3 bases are TGTGCCACCAGTGATGGTGGACTACACACAGATACGCAGTATTTT. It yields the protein CATSDGGLHTDTQYF.

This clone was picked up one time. CDR3 in amino acids: CASSQDGRGRETQYF. CDR3 nucleotide sequence: TGTGCCAGCAGCCAAGATGGTAGGGGGCGGGAGACCCAGTACTTC. The chain uses TRBV3-1 (or the pseudogene TRBV3-2) and TRBJ2-5; 7 positions match TRBD1. Germline values: CDR1 LGHDT, CDR2 YNNKEL (reference sequence). V lost 0 bases and J lost 5; bases outside the gene matches: 6. The CDR3 has 15 amino acids.

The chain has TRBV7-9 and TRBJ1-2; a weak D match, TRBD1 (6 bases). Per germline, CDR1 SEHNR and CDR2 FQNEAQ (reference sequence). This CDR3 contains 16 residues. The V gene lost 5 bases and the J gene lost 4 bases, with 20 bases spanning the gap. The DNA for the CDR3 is TGTGCCAGCAGCGGACGAACAGGGCCCACCAGCTATGGCTACACCTTC. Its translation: CASSGRTGPTSYGYTF.